The source of this TCR beta chain is a study of radiation and T cells in renal cell carcinoma. For this clone: No antigen is known for it.

Regarding the study as a whole: Pretreatment tumor biopsies were lacking, so baseline clonotypes are unknown. From baseline, blood top tumor clonotypes peaked at 2 weeks post-radiation.

Time point denoted: blood 2 weeks post-SBRT. Specified treatment: 15 Gy SBRT to primary tumor, nephrectomy 4 weeks later. TCRdb's copy holds only in-frame clones and misses some; the assay was immunoSEQ multiplex PCR. The sample records over 60,000 clones, around 78% being singletons. V was trimmed by 0 bases and J by 18 bases, leaving 18 bases between them. The CDR3 has 14 residues. Germline V gene sequence: CDR1 SGHTA, CDR2 FQGNSA. The clonotype originates from a man aged 60 to 69 with renal cell carcinoma. Here the sequenced sample was blood, taken from a patient whose treatment included radiotherapy and nephrectomy. The chain combines TRBV7-2 with TRBJ1-6; D gene uncertain. CDR3 protein: CASSLAPFGTAPHF. In DNA form, the CDR3 reads TGTGCCAGCAGCTTAGCTCCTTTCGGTACCGCCCCCCACTTT.